What follows are 27 T cell receptor beta chains derived from one specimen sequenced in a study of CXCR3-negative and CXCR3-positive naive CD8 T cells. The study made its TRB cDNA libraries by 5' RACE, adding UMI labels. TCRdb reanalyzed the 5' RACE reads and collapses them to one entry per CDR3 protein, without DNA. The sample has about 90,000 distinct CDR3 sequences. The source material was naive CXCR3- CD8+ T cells from blood. The subset is: CD45RO-CCR7+CD27+CD95- naive CD8+ T cells lacking CXCR3 (TNR3-). The receptors here all came from a human donor in good health. Some clones in this sample may be carry-over from other donors' samples.

This chain links TRBV29-1 with TRBJ2-1; TCRdb designates TRBD1, a call that cannot be tested without DNA. Germline lookup yields CDR1 SQVTM and CDR2 ANQGSEA. CDR3 length equals 15 residues. The chain's CDR3 is CSVEDWGRVNNEQFF.

The chain has TRBV29-1 and TRBJ2-6; TCRdb returns TRBD1, unconfirmable since there is no DNA. The germline V gene has CDR1 SQVTM and CDR2 ANQGSEA. The CDR3 length is 14 residues. CDR3 sequence reads: CSALLPSGANVLTF.

The rearrangement joins TRBV5-1 to TRBJ2-7. This CDR3 contains 14 residues. Germline CDR1 and CDR2: SGHRS and YFSETQ. CDR3 in amino acids: CASSLGTDLYEQYF.

CDR3: CASTRPGQGHQPQHF. The chain uses TRBV12-3 or TRBV12-4 and TRBJ1-5; TCRdb calls TRBD1, which cannot be checked without DNA. The CDR3 has 15 residues.

The chain employs TRBV6-2 or TRBV6-3 and TRBJ2-3; there is no DNA to check the TCRdb D call of TRBD2. CDR1 is MNHEY and CDR2 is SVGEGT in the germline V gene. The CDR3 consists of 14 residues. The CDR3 sequence: CASSPRTSYDTQYF.

The V gene is TRBV6-2 or TRBV6-3, the J gene TRBJ2-1; the TCRdb call, TRBD2, lacks DNA for checking. There are 16 residues in the CDR3. Germline values: CDR1 MNHEY, CDR2 SVGEGT. The CDR3 region is CASSYGTSRPYNEQFF.

V gene TRBV29-1 combines with J gene TRBJ2-1; TCRdb selects TRBD1, and the lack of DNA leaves this call unchecked. This CDR3 comprises 13 residues. CDR1 is SQVTM and CDR2 is ANQGSEA in the germline V gene. The CDR3 sequence is CSVETDSLYLQFF.

This chain uses TRBV29-1 with TRBJ2-2; checking the TCRdb D call of TRBD1 is not possible without DNA. Germline CDR1 is SQVTM and CDR2 is ANQGSEA. The CDR3 contains 14 residues. The CDR3 region is CSVPGRGGTGELFF.

The J gene is TRBJ2-3, the V gene TRBV9; TCRdb's D call, TRBD2, is unchecked because there is no DNA. Per the germline V gene, CDR1 is SGDLS and CDR2 is YYNGEE. The CDR3 contains 18 residues. The CDR3 here is CASSVDSGTSGELDTQYF.

The J gene is TRBJ2-3, the V gene TRBV7-9; the TCRdb D gene call, TRBD2, has no DNA to confirm it. The CDR3 is 15 residues long. Germline V CDR1 and CDR2: SEHNR, FQNEAQ (reference sequence). This CDR3 reads CASSLQTAGQNTQYF.

The chain combines TRBV4-1 with TRBJ2-3; TCRdb proposes TRBD2, but this gene call is untestable without DNA. The length of the CDR3 is 17 residues. The germline V gene has CDR1 MGHRA and CDR2 YSYEKL. Here the CDR3 reads CASSQPSGGSPTDTQYF.

The chain is built from TRBV7-2 and TRBJ2-7. Germline V lookup: CDR1 SGHTA, CDR2 FQGNSA. CDR3 length: 14 amino acids. The CDR3 loop reads CASSFYWGLYEQYF.

This sequence joins TRBV7-2 and TRBJ1-2. CDR3 size: 12 residues. Germline assignment: CDR1 SGHTA and CDR2 FQGNSA. The CDR3 sequence: CASSWGEVGYTF.

V and J are TRBV7-9 and TRBJ1-3; TCRdb reports TRBD1, a call that lacks DNA to check it against. Germline V lookup: CDR1 SEHNR, CDR2 FQNEAQ (reference sequence). The CDR3 covers 16 residues. CDR3 amino acids: CASSGQTFNSGNTIYF.

This chain joins TRBV29-1 and TRBJ1-2. Germline CDR1 and CDR2: SQVTM and ANQGSEA. This CDR3 comprises 14 residues. This CDR3 reads CSARDPTVSYGYTF.

The V call is TRBV29-1, the J call TRBJ2-6; TCRdb's D gene call, TRBD1, goes unchecked for lack of DNA. Germline values: CDR1 SQVTM, CDR2 ANQGSEA. This CDR3 spans 17 amino acids. The CDR3 here is CSVEETGDLSGANVLTF. Using reference TRBV29-1 and TRBJ2-6 for the parts outside the CDR3, the full variable domain is SAVISQKPSRDICQRGTSLTIQCQVDSQVTMMFWYRQQPGQSLTLIATANQGSEATYESGFVIDKFPISRPNLTFSTLTVSNMSPEDSSIYLCSVEETGDLSGANVLTFGAGSRLTVL.

The chain links TRBV7-9 to TRBJ2-5; with no DNA, the TCRdb D assignment of TRBD1 cannot be verified. The CDR3 runs to 18 residues. Per the germline V gene, CDR1 is SEHNR and CDR2 is FQNEAQ (reference sequence). CDR3 region: CASSSEPGQRKAKETQYF. Full variable domain (outside the CDR3, taken from reference TRBV7-9 and TRBJ2-5): DTGVSQNPRHKITKRGQNVTFRCDPISEHNRLYWYRQTLGQGPEFLTYFQNEAQLEKSRLLSDRFSAERPKGSFSTLEIQRTEQGDSAMYLCASSSEPGQRKAKETQYFGPGTRLLVL.

The gene calls are TRBV12-3 or TRBV12-4 and TRBJ1-1; without DNA, the TCRdb call of TRBD1 cannot be checked. This CDR3 comprises 13 residues. The CDR3 sequence: CASSFRGGAEAFF.

The chain recombines TRBV7-6 with TRBJ2-1; TCRdb's assignment of TRBD1 cannot be checked, as there is no DNA. The germline V gene encodes CDR1 SGHVS and CDR2 FNYEAQ. This CDR3 spans 16 amino acids. The CDR3 spells CASSLGPGSAYNEQFF.

The CDR3 protein is CASSLGPGEGHQPQHF. This rearrangement joins TRBV5-1 to TRBJ1-5; TCRdb reports TRBD1, a call that lacks DNA to check it against. The CDR3 is 16 residues long. The germline CDR1 and CDR2 sequences are SGHRS and YFSETQ.

The chain combines TRBV5-4 with TRBJ1-2; the D gene TCRdb calls, TRBD1, cannot be checked with no DNA. The CDR3 length is 13 residues. Germline V lookup: CDR1 SGHNT, CDR2 YYREEE (reference sequence). The CDR3 loop is CASSQDRGDGYTF.

This chain links TRBV19 with TRBJ2-3; TCRdb designates TRBD2, a call that cannot be tested without DNA. This CDR3 is 17 amino acids long. The germline gives CDR1 LNHDA, CDR2 SQIVND (reference sequence). CDR3 protein: CASSIDGAGRSTDTQYF.

J is TRBJ2-1 and V is TRBV29-1. This CDR3 is 16 amino acids long. CDR1 is SQVTM, CDR2 ANQGSEA, per germline. CDR3 region: CSVEGVGGGSYNEQFF.

This chain joins TRBV12-3 or TRBV12-4 and TRBJ1-5. The CDR3 totals 16 residues. This CDR3 is CASSFVRHEPDQPQHF.

The genes are TRBV6-1 and TRBJ1-5; the TCRdb D gene call, TRBD1, has no DNA to confirm it. The CDR3 is made up of 15 amino acids. The V gene's germline CDR1 is MNHNS and CDR2 SASEGT. CDR3 region: CASSEGQGSNQPQHF.

CDR3 sequence reads: CASSLSLAGTSYNEQFF. The chain carries TRBV5-5 and TRBJ2-1; without DNA, the TCRdb call of TRBD2 cannot be checked. The CDR3 sequence is 17 residues long. Per the germline V gene, CDR1 is SGHKS and CDR2 is YYEKEE (reference sequence).

This chain links TRBV7-2 with TRBJ1-3. Germline V gene lookup returns CDR1 SGHTA and CDR2 FQGNSA. The length of the CDR3 is 12 residues. The CDR3 reads CASSSDIFTIYF.